The rows below give T cell receptor beta chains drawn from one sample of a study of beta chain features in type 1 diabetes. Sequencing used immunoSEQ multiplex PCR; TCRdb keeps in-frame clones, though not all of them. This table holds some 150,000 clones, roughly 53% found once. Sequenced input: Tregs from blood. The receptor set was obtained from a man younger than 35 in good health. The CDR3 runs from the conserved cysteine through the conserved F or W. D genes are given only for firm matches. A clone size is listed for some rows: how often the clone was seen (once, few, many), or a class if it is expanded.

j_gene,v_gene,d_gene,abundance,CDR3aa,CDR3nt
TRBJ2-7,TRBV18,.,.,CASSSNHEQYF,TGTGCCAGCTCATCTAATCACGAGCAGTACTTC
TRBJ1-1,TRBV15,.,.,CATSRGDGLPNTEAFF,TGTGCCACCAGCAGAGGGGATGGACTGCCGAACACTGAAGCTTTCTTT
TRBJ2-7,TRBV4-3,.,few,CASSRLPGSSYEQYF,TGCGCCAGCAGCAGACTCCCAGGGTCCTCCTACGAGCAGTACTTC
TRBJ1-3,TRBV4-2,TRBD1,.,CASSQGQSSGNTIYF,TGTGCCAGCAGCCAGGGACAGAGCTCTGGAAACACCATATATTTT
TRBJ2-7,TRBV10-3,TRBD1,.,CAIRRTGQYEQYF,TGTGCCATCAGGAGGACAGGACAATACGAGCAGTACTTC
TRBJ2-1,TRBV7-3,TRBD2,.,CASSFQGLAAYNEQFF,TGTGCCAGCAGCTTCCAAGGACTAGCGGCTTACAATGAGCAGTTCTTC
TRBJ1-2,TRBV5-6,.,.,CASSFTGMEGYTF,TGTGCCAGCAGCTTTACCGGGATGGAGGGCTACACCTTC
TRBJ1-5,TRBV27,TRBD1,.,CASRGTGLNQPQHF,TGTGCCAGCAGGGGGACAGGGCTGAATCAGCCCCAGCATTTT
TRBJ2-3,TRBV11-2,TRBD1,.,CASSRTGEKGDTQYF,TGTGCCAGCAGTCGGACAGGAGAAAAAGGGGATACGCAGTATTTT
TRBJ2-5,TRBV10-2,.,.,CASSRQDLQETQYF,TGCGCCAGCAGTCGACAGGACCTACAAGAGACCCAGTACTTC
TRBJ2-5,TRBV28,TRBD2,.,CASSKGLAGGETQYF,TGTGCCAGCAGCAAGGGACTAGCGGGGGGCGAGACCCAGTACTTC
TRBJ1-2,TRBV29-1,TRBD1,few,CSVSETGRFGYTF,TGCAGCGTCTCTGAGACAGGGCGATTTGGCTACACCTTC
TRBJ1-2,TRBV6-5,.,.,CASSYGGGSYGYTF,TGTGCCAGCAGTTACGGCGGGGGTTCCTATGGCTACACCTTC
TRBJ1-4,TRBV4-3,TRBD1,few,CASSQDLGTGSEKLFF,TGCGCCAGCAGCCAAGATCTTGGGACAGGGAGTGAAAAACTGTTTTTT
TRBJ1-2,TRBV7-8,TRBD1,.,CASSLLPPRGRGYTF,TGTGCCAGCAGCTTACTGCCCCCCAGGGGGCGGGGCTACACCTTC
TRBJ2-5,TRBV13,.,.,CASSGTIMGTQYF,TGTGCCAGCAGCGGAACTATAATGGGGACCCAGTACTTC
TRBJ1-5,TRBV28,TRBD1,.,CASSFFGTGNQPQHF,TGTGCCAGCAGTTTCTTCGGGACAGGCAATCAGCCCCAGCATTTT
TRBJ2-2,TRBV10-3,.,.,CAIKRRGGELFF,TGTGCCATCAAGCGAAGGGGGGGGGAGCTGTTTTTT
TRBJ2-6,TRBV29-1,.,once,CSVERGSGANVLTF,TGCAGCGTTGAAAGGGGGTCCGGGGCCAACGTCCTGACTTTC
TRBJ2-1,TRBV27,.,.,CASTQNRERRQFF,TGTGCCAGCACCCAGAACAGGGAAAGGCGGCAGTTCTTC
TRBJ2-1,TRBV6-5,.,.,CASSHSGLEGNEQFF,TGTGCCAGCAGCCATAGCGGCCTTGAGGGGAATGAGCAGTTCTTC
TRBJ2-7,TRBV6-5,.,few,CASSYSTGGRYEQYF,TGTGCCAGCAGTTACTCGACGGGGGGCAGGTACGAGCAGTACTTC
TRBJ2-5,TRBV6-6,TRBD2,few,CASNQGAGVQTQYF,TGTGCCAGCAACCAAGGGGCGGGAGTACAGACCCAGTACTTC
TRBJ2-5,TRBV28,.,few,CASSPPWGGGKTQYF,TGTGCCAGCAGTCCCCCCTGGGGGGGCGGGAAGACCCAGTACTTC
TRBJ2-5,TRBV5-1,.,.,CASSLYGQETQYF,TGCGCCAGCAGCCTATACGGGCAAGAGACCCAGTACTTC
TRBJ2-3,TRBV5-1,TRBD2,few,CASTGSGSGTDTQYF,TGCGCCAGCACCGGGAGCGGGAGCGGCACAGATACGCAGTATTTT
TRBJ2-5,TRBV5-4,.,few,CASSLAETQYF,TGTGCCAGCAGCTTGGCGGAGACCCAGTACTTC
TRBJ2-1,TRBV7-8,TRBD1,few,CASSFGQGIYNEQFF,TGTGCCAGCAGCTTTGGACAGGGAATATACAATGAGCAGTTCTTC
TRBJ2-3,TRBV18,.,.,CASSPPHKGVLRTDTQYF,TGTGCCAGCTCACCGCCCCATAAAGGAGTGCTTCGCACAGATACGCAGTATTTT
TRBJ2-3,TRBV29-1,.,.,CGVYGDLTDTQYF,TGCGGCGTTTATGGGGACTTGACGGATACGCAGTATTTT
TRBJ2-7,TRBV4-3,TRBD2,.,CASSLRLAGGSSYEQYF,TGCGCCAGCAGCCTTAGACTAGCGGGAGGGAGCTCCTACGAGCAGTACTTC
TRBJ1-1,TRBV7-2,.,few,CASSLWRLVFF,TGTGCCAGCAGCTTATGGAGACTGGTTTTCTTT
TRBJ1-3,TRBV6-6,.,.,CASRYQGSSGNTIYF,TGTGCCAGCAGATACCAGGGTAGCTCTGGAAACACCATATATTTT
TRBJ2-7,TRBV5-1,TRBD2,few,CASSFSGNSYEQYF,TGCGCCAGCAGCTTTAGCGGGAACTCCTACGAGCAGTACTTC
TRBJ2-7,TRBV5-1,TRBD2,.,CASSWGGSPSSYEQYF,TGCGCCAGCAGTTGGGGGGGGTCACCGAGCTCCTACGAGCAGTACTTC
TRBJ2-7,TRBV5-6,TRBD2,.,CASSLVGLELDEQYF,TGTGCCAGCAGCTTGGTGGGACTAGAACTCGACGAGCAGTACTTC
TRBJ1-5,TRBV19,.,.,CASSILTANQPQHF,TGTGCCAGTAGTATTCTGACAGCTAATCAGCCCCAGCATTTT
TRBJ2-7,TRBV6-5,TRBD1,few,CASSGTVNSYEQYF,TGTGCCAGCTCTGGGACAGTCAACTCCTACGAGCAGTACTTC
TRBJ2-2,TRBV4-3,.,few,CASSQQEGIAGELFF,TGCGCCAGCAGCCAACAGGAGGGGATTGCCGGGGAGCTGTTTTTT
TRBJ1-1,TRBV2,.,.,CASSIKNTGTEAFF,TGTGCCAGCAGTATCAAAAACACGGGCACTGAAGCTTTCTTT